This T cell receptor (beta chain) came from a study of Ad26.COV2.S vaccination and SARS-CoV-2 variants. Study conclusions and caveats: Total responses of T cells may have been underestimated by the analyses of TCR breadth and depth. Across vaccine and placebo recipients, the breadth of non-spike TCRs was similar. Marked by substantial breadth, spike-specific CD8+ and CD4+ T cell responses were reportedly seen after vaccination.

TCRdb's table, derived via immunoSEQ multiplex PCR, lists solely in-frame clones and lacks some. The table records 180,000 or so clones, around nine tenths of them present only once. For this clone: Its antigen is undetermined.

Trimming removed 2 bases from V and 1 base from J, with 18 bases in between. This CDR3 contains 17 residues. CDR1 and CDR2 from the germline V gene are SGDLS and YYNGEE. The chain has TRBV9 and TRBJ1-2; unclear D gene. The sample consisted of peripheral blood, taken after recovery from COVID-19. This clonotype was sampled from a human donor who had recovered from COVID-19. The CDR3 sequence is CASSVAYETPSNYGYTF. The CDR3 coding sequence is TGTGCCAGCAGCGTTGCTTACGAGACTCCCAGTAACTATGGCTACACCTTC.